This T cell receptor (beta chain) was documented in a study of technical replicates of blood from a handful of donors. After removal of 5 bases from V and 1 base from J, the junction contained 5 bases not matched to a gene. CDR3 length equals 15 residues. Germline V lookup: CDR1 KGHSH, CDR2 LQKENI. Clones were read by immunoSEQ multiplex PCR, and TCRdb kept only the in-frame ones, dropping some. The profile shows 90,000 to 100,000 clones, almost 97% of them singletons. Sequenced: T cells isolated from PBMCs. The gene calls are TRBV18 and TRBJ2-3, with 8 bases lining up with TRBD2. This clonotype was obtained from a human donor in good health. CDR3 in amino acids: CASSISGKGTDTQYF. CDR3 DNA: TGTGCCAGCTCAATTAGCGGGAAGGGCACAGATACGCAGTATTTT.